This TCR beta chain derives from a study of cytomegalovirus exposure and HLA in healthy donors. J gave up 0 bases and V 7 bases, and 3 bases lay outside the gene matches. The V gene's germline CDR1 is SGHRS and CDR2 YFSETQ. The CDR3 is made up of 14 amino acids. Sequencing was performed with immunoSEQ multiplex PCR; in TCRdb, only in-frame clones are kept and a portion is missing. The sample includes 150,000 to 200,000 clones, 89% seen only once; the top ten take around 4.4%. Study outcomes and limitations: Specificity for CMV antigens was confirmed in vitro for a few of the CMV-associated chains. Cytomegalovirus-associated TCR beta chains were listed, numbering roughly 150.

This clone has a single count. The antigen is not known. The J gene is TRBJ2-3, the V gene TRBV5-1; 9 nucleotides match TRBD2. The sequence was obtained from a young man in good health and CMV-seropositive. The sample consisted of PBMCs. The CDR3 region has the DNA TGCGCCAGCCATACTAGCGGGAGCACAGATACGCAGTATTTT. Its protein product is CASHTSGSTDTQYF.